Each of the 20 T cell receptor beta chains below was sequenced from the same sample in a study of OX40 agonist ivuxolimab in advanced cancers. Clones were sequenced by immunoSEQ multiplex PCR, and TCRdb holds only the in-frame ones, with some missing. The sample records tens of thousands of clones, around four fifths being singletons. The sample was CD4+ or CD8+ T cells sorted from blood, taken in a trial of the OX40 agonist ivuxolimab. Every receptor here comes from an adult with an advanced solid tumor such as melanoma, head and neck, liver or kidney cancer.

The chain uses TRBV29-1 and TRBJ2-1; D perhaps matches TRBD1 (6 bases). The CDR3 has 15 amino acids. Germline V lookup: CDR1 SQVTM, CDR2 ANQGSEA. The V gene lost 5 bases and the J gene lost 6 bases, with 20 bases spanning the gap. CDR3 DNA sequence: TGCAGCGTTCCCTCTTATTGGGGGACACTCAATGAGCAGTTCTTC. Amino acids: CSVPSYWGTLNEQFF.

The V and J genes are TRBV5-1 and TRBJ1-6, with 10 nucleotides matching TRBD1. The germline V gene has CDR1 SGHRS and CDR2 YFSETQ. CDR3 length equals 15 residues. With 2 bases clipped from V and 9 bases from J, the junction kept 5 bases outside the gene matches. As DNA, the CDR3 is TGCGCCAGCAGCTTAATGGGGACAGGGGTTTCACCCCTCCACTTT. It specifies CASSLMGTGVSPLHF.

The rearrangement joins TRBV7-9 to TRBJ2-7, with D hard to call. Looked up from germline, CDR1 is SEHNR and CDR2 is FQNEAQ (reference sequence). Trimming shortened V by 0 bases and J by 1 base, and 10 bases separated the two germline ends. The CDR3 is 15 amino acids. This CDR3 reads CASSLAVFYSYEQYV. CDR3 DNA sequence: TGTGCCAGCAGCTTAGCGGTGTTCTATTCCTACGAGCAGTACGTC.

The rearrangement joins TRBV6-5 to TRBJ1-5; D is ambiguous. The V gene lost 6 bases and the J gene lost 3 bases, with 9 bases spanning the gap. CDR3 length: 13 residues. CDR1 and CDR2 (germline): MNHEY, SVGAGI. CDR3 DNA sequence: TGTGCCAGCAGCCGGGAACCCAATCAGCCCCAGCATTTT. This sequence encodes CASSREPNQPQHF.

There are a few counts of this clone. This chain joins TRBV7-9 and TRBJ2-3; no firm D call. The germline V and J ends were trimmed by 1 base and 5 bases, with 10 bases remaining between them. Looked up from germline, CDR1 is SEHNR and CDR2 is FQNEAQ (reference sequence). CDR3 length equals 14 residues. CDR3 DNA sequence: TGTGCCAGCAGCTTAGATCAGTTAGGAGATACGCAGTATTTT. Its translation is CASSLDQLGDTQYF.

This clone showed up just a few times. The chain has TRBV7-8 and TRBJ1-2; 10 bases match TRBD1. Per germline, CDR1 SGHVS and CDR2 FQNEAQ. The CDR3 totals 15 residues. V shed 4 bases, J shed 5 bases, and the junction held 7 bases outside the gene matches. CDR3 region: CASSSRQGAMYGYTF. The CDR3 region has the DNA TGTGCCAGCAGCTCCCGACAGGGGGCTATGTATGGCTACACCTTC.

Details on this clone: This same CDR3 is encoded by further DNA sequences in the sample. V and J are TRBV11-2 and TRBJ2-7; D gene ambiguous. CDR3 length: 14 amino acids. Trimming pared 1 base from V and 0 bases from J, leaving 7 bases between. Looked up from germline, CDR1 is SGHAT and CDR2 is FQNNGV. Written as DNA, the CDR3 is TGTGCCAGCAGCTTAGGGTATAGCTCCTACGAGCAGTACTTC. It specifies CASSLGYSSYEQYF.

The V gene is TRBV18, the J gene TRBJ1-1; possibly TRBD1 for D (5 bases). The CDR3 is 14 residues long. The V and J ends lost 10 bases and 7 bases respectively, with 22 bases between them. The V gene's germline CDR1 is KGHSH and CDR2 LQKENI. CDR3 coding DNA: TGTGCCACAACTTGGGACGCCCTTGAGGGTGAAGCTTTCTTT. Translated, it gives CATTWDALEGEAFF.

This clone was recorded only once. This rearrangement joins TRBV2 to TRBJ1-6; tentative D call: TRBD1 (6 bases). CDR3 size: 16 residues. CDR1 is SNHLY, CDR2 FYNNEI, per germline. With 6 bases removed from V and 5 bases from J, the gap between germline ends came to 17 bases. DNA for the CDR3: TGTGCCAGCAGCGAGGACAGCCCGGGGAATAATTCACCCCTCCACTTT. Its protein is CASSEDSPGNNSPLHF.

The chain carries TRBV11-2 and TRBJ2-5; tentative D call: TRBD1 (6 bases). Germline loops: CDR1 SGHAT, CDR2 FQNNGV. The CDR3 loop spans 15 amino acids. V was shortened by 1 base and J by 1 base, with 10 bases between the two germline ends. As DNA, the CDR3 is TGTGCCAGCAGCTTAGTGTCAGGGGTCCAAGAGACCCAGTACTTC. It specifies CASSLVSGVQETQYF.

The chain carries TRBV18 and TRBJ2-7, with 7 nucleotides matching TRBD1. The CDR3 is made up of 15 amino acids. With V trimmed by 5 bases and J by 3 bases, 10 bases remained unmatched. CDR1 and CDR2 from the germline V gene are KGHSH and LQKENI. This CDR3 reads CASSRTGTALYEQYF. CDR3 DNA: TGTGCCAGCTCAAGAACCGGGACAGCCCTCTACGAGCAGTACTTC.

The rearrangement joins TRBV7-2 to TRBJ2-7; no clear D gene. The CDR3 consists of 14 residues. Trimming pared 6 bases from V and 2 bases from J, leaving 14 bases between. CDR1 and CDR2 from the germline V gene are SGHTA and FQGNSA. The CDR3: CASSKRGRAYEQYV. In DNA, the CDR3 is TGTGCCAGCAGTAAGCGAGGAAGGGCCTACGAGCAGTACGTC.

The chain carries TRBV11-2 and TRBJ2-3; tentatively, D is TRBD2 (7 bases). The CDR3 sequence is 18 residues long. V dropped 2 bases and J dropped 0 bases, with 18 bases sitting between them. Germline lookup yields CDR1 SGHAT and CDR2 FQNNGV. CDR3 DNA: TGTGCCAGCAGCTTATACAGGACGGGGGGCCTTAGCACAGATACGCAGTATTTT. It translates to CASSLYRTGGLSTDTQYF.

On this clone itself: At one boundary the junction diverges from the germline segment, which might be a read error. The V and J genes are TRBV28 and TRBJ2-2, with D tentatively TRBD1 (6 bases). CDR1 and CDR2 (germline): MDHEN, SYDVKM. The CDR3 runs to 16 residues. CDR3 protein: CASNLAGRGSIGELFF. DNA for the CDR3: TGTGCCAGCAATTTAGCCGGCAGGGGATCGATCGGGGAGCTGTTTTTT.

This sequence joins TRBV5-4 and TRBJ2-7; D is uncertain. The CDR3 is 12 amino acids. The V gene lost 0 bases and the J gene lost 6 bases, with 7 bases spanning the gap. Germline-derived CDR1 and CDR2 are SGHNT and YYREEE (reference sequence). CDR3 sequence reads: CASSLANGEQYF. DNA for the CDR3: TGTGCCAGCAGCTTGGCCAACGGCGAGCAGTACTTC. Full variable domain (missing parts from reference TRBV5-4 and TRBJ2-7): ETGVTQSPTHLIKTRGQQVTLRCSSQSGHNTVSWYQQALGQGPQFIFQYYREEENGRGNFPPRFSGLQFPNYSSELNVNALELDDSALYLCASSLANGEQYFGPGTRLTVT.

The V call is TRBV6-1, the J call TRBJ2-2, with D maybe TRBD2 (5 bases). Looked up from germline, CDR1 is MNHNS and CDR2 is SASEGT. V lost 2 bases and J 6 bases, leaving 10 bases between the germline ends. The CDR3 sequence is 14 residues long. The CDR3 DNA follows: TGTGCCAGCAGTGAATTTCGGGGTCCCGGGGAGCTGTTTTTT. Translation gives CASSEFRGPGELFF.

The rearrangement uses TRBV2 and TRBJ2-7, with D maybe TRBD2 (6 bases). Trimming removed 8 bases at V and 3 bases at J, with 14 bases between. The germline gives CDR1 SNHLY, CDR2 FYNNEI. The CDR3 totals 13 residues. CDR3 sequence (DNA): TGTGCCAGCCGGAGGGGTCAGAGCTACGAGCAGTACGTC. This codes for CASRRGQSYEQYV.

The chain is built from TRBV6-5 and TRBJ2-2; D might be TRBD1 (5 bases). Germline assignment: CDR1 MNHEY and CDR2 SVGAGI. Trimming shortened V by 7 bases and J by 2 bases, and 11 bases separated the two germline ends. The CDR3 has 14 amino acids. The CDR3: CASKHRRNTGELFF. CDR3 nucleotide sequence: TGTGCCAGCAAACACAGGAGAAACACCGGGGAGCTGTTTTTT.

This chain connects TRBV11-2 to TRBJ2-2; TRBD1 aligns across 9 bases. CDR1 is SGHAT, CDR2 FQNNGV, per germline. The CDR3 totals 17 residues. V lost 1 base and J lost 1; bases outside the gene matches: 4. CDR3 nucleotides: TGTGCCAGCAGCTTAGTTAACAGGGGGCGGAACACCGGGGAGCTGTTTTTT. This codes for CASSLVNRGRNTGELFF.

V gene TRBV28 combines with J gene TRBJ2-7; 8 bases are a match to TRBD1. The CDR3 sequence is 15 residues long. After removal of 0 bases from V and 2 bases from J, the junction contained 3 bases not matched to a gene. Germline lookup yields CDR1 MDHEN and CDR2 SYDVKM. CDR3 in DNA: TGTGCCAGCAGTTTATGGAGCAGGGGGCCCTACGAGCAGTACTTC. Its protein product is CASSLWSRGPYEQYF.